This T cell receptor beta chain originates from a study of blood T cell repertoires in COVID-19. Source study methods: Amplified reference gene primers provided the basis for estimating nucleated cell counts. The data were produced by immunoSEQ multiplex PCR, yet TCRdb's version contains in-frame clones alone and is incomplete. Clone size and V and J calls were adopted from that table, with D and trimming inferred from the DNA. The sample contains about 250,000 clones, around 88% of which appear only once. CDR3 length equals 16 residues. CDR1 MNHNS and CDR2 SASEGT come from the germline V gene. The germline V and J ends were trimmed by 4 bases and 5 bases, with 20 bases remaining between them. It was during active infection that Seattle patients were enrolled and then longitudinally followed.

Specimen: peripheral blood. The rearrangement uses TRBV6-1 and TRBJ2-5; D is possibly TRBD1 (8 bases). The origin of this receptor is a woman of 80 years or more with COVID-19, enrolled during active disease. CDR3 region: CASSVSDREGWETQYF. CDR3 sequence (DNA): TGTGCCAGCAGTGTCTCGGACAGGGAGGGATGGGAGACCCAGTACTTC.